This passage covers 15 T cell receptor beta chains from one sample sequenced in a study of T cell repertoires in cytomegalovirus infection. TCRdb redid the calling of the reads with MiXCR, one entry per CDR3 protein. The repertoire includes about 680,000 distinct CDR3 sequences, roughly 24% of them detected once, and roughly 8% sits in the top ten. Sequenced: CD8+ T cells from PBMCs. The receptors were sampled from a human donor in good health (CMV status not recorded). Some clones in this sample may be carry-over from other donors' samples.

This chain connects TRBV20-1 to TRBJ1-2; D not certain. With 3 bases removed from V and 5 bases from J, the gap between germline ends came to 10 bases. Germline CDR1 reads DFQATT; CDR2 reads SNEGSKA (reference sequence). The CDR3 sequence is 12 residues long. The CDR3 sequence is CSARAGGYGYTF. The CDR3 region has the DNA TGCAGTGCTAGGGCAGGCGGTTATGGCTACACCTTC.

This clonotype was found a few times. The J gene is TRBJ1-4, the V gene TRBV28; D may be TRBD1 (5 bases). The V gene's germline CDR1 is MDHEN and CDR2 SYDVKM. V shed 6 bases and J shed 0 bases, with 17 bases lying between them. This CDR3 comprises 17 residues. In nucleotides, the CDR3 is TGTGCCAGCAGCCTAACAGGTTTTCCAGCAACTAATGAAAAACTGTTTTTT. Translating gives CASSLTGFPATNEKLFF.

This clonotype was counted between two and nine times. The chain recombines TRBV4-1 with TRBJ2-3, with unresolved D. V lost 0 bases and J lost 0, with 7 bases in between. CDR1 is MGHRA and CDR2 is YSYEKL in the germline V gene. This CDR3 contains 15 residues. CDR3 sequence reads: CASSQEGYSTDTQYF. The DNA for the CDR3 is TGCGCCAGCAGCCAAGAAGGGTATAGCACAGATACGCAGTATTTT.

This clonotype was recorded at least ten times. The chain carries TRBV27 and TRBJ1-1; D perhaps matches TRBD1 (6 bases). V was trimmed by 5 bases and J by 1 base, leaving 8 bases between them. The CDR3 is 13 amino acids. CDR1 MNHEY and CDR2 SMNVEV come from the germline V gene (reference sequence). The CDR3 sequence: CASSTDRNTEAFF. CDR3 in DNA: TGTGCCAGCAGTACGGACAGGAACACTGAAGCTTTCTTT.

This clonotype turned up a few times. The rearrangement uses TRBV6-4 and TRBJ1-2; possible D gene TRBD1, 5 bases. The CDR3 is 14 residues long. V was trimmed by 2 bases and J by 8 bases, leaving 15 bases between them. Germline CDR1 is MRHNA and CDR2 is SNTAGT. The CDR3 is CASSDPGFGAGYTF. The CDR3 nucleotides are TGTGCCAGCAGTGACCCAGGGTTTGGGGCCGGCTACACCTTC.

This clonotype showed up many times. The gene calls are TRBV7-6 and TRBJ2-3, with a weak D call TRBD1 (5 bases). The CDR3 runs 15 residues. CDR1 is SGHVS, CDR2 FNYEAQ, per germline. V lost 1 base and J 4 bases, leaving 12 bases between the germline ends. CDR3 loop: CASSLDFPTADTQYF. CDR3 nucleotide sequence: TGTGCCAGCAGCTTAGACTTCCCGACAGCAGATACGCAGTATTTT.

In its sample, this clonotype was seen many times. V gene TRBV7-6 combines with J gene TRBJ1-1; TRBD1 might be the D (5 bases). Deletions cut 1 base from V and 3 bases from J, with 15 bases between. The CDR3 has 16 amino acids. Germline V lookup: CDR1 SGHVS, CDR2 FNYEAQ. This CDR3 reads CASSLGAGYVDTEAFF. The CDR3 DNA reads as TGTGCCAGCAGCTTAGGGGCAGGGTATGTGGACACTGAAGCTTTCTTT.

This clonotype has more than one count but fewer than ten. The chain joins TRBV19 to TRBJ2-2; a weak D match, TRBD1 (6 bases). CDR3 length: 14 residues. Germline CDR1 is LNHDA and CDR2 is SQIVND (reference sequence). V was pared by 7 bases and J by 2 bases, with 11 bases between. DNA for the CDR3: TGTGCCAGTAAGGGCAGGGGTAACACCGGGGAGCTGTTTTTT. Its protein is CASKGRGNTGELFF.

This clonotype was recorded many times. The V gene is TRBV7-6, the J gene TRBJ2-1; D remains unclear. V was trimmed by 1 base and J by 0 bases, leaving 10 bases between them. CDR3 size: 16 residues. CDR1 and CDR2 from the germline V gene are SGHVS and FNYEAQ. CDR3 sequence reads: CASSLEESGSYNEQFF. The CDR3 region has the DNA TGTGCCAGCAGCTTAGAGGAGTCAGGCTCCTACAATGAGCAGTTCTTC.

The table lists this clonotype with a few counts. This chain uses TRBV19 with TRBJ2-1; 11 bases are a match to TRBD2. V gave up 3 bases and J gave up 4 bases; unmatched junction bases: 2. The CDR3 has 15 residues. Germline CDR1 is LNHDA and CDR2 is SQIVND (reference sequence). The CDR3 is CASSMIAGGYNEQFF. The CDR3 DNA sequence: TGTGCCAGTAGTATGATAGCGGGGGGGTACAATGAGCAGTTCTTC. Complete variable domain (other parts from reference TRBV19 and TRBJ2-1): DGGITQSPKYLFRKEGQNVTLSCEQNLNHDAMYWYRQDPGQGLRLIYYSQIVNDFQKGDIAEGYSVSREKKESFPLTVTSAQKNPTAFYLCASSMIAGGYNEQFFGPGTRLTVL.

This clonotype was counted ten times or more. The V gene is TRBV7-9, the J gene TRBJ2-7, with TRBD2 as a possible D gene (6 bases). Germline CDR1 SEHNR, CDR2 FQNEAQ (reference sequence). Trimming stripped 3 bases from V and 6 bases from J, with 12 bases between. This CDR3 has 13 residues. The CDR3 region has the DNA TGTGCCAGCAGCTTGGAGGGAATAGGCGAGCAGTACGTC. Its protein product is CASSLEGIGEQYV.

The CDR3 nucleotides are TGTGCCAGCAGCGAGGACAGAAGGGTCGTCTCCGAGCAGTACGTC. Translating it yields CASSEDRRVVSEQYV. The V call is TRBV11-1, the J call TRBJ2-7; D is perhaps TRBD1 (6 bases). From germline, CDR1 is SGHAT and CDR2 FQDESV (reference sequence). Trimming cost V 5 bases and J 6 bases, with 20 bases left between them. The CDR3 loop spans 15 amino acids.

V gene TRBV28 combines with J gene TRBJ1-1; D uncertain. This CDR3 has 13 residues. Germline V gene data show CDR1 as MDHEN and CDR2 as SYDVKM. Trimming stripped 5 bases from V and 4 bases from J, with 11 bases between. In DNA, the CDR3 is TGTGCCAGCAGTGCCCGTGGGGTCACTGAAGCTTTCTTT. Translated, it gives CASSARGVTEAFF.

This clonotype was seen more than once but under ten times. The chain links TRBV12-3 or TRBV12-4 to TRBJ2-7, with 8 bases matching TRBD2. After removal of 6 bases from V and 3 bases from J, the junction contained 7 bases not matched to a gene. The CDR3 length is 14 residues. The CDR3 sequence: CASSFAGGSYEQYF. CDR3 in DNA: TGTGCCAGCAGCTTTGCGGGGGGCAGCTACGAGCAGTACTTC.

This sequence joins TRBV29-1 and TRBJ2-7, with D perhaps given as TRBD1 or TRBD2 (5 bases each). V lost 6 bases, J lost 3 bases, and 9 bases lay in between. Germline CDR1 and CDR2: SQVTM and ANQGSEA. The CDR3 covers 11 residues. The CDR3 is CSVGERYEQYF. CDR3 in DNA: TGCAGCGTGGGGGAACGCTACGAGCAGTACTTC.